Shown below are 21 T cell receptor beta chains from a single sample sequenced in a study of early T cells in non-severe SARS-CoV-2 infection. One entry per CDR3 protein, called by TCRdb with MiXCR from the 5' RACE reads. This table has tens of thousands of distinct CDR3 sequences, about 14% appearing once. Input material: whole blood. These receptors came from an adult who was a healthcare worker with PCR-confirmed SARS-CoV-2 infection or an uninfected control (not recorded which).

Only one count was recorded for this clonotype. J is TRBJ1-2 and V is TRBV5-1; TRBD1 matches at 7 bases. The V segment lost 0 bases and the J segment 2 bases; nucleotides outside the gene matches: 4. CDR1 and CDR2 (germline): SGHRS, YFSETQ. This CDR3 has 15 amino acids. The CDR3 protein is CASSLVQGGNYGYTF. CDR3 bases: TGCGCCAGCAGCTTGGTCCAGGGGGGAAACTATGGCTACACCTTC.

The chain recombines TRBV5-1 with TRBJ2-3, with D tentatively TRBD1 (6 bases). The germline V gene has CDR1 SGHRS and CDR2 YFSETQ. The ends were cut back, 4 bases at V and 0 bases at J, with 12 bases in the middle. The CDR3 spans 15 residues. DNA for the CDR3: TGCGCCAGCAGCCAAGAGGACAGTAGCACAGATACGCAGTATTTT. The encoded protein is CASSQEDSSTDTQYF.

The chain combines TRBV2 with TRBJ2-1; 7 bases are shared with TRBD2. In germline, CDR1 is SNHLY, CDR2 FYNNEI. The CDR3 loop spans 15 amino acids. V lost 2 bases, J lost 7 bases, and 8 bases stayed unmatched. CDR3 loop: CASSELADPRNEQFF. CDR3 sequence (DNA): TGTGCCAGCAGTGAACTAGCGGATCCGCGGAATGAGCAGTTCTTC. Drawing the rest from reference TRBV2 and TRBJ2-1, the complete variable domain is EPEVTQTPSHQVTQMGQEVILRCVPISNHLYFYWYRQILGQKVEFLVSFYNNEISEKSEIFDDQFSVERPDGSNFTLKIRSTKLEDSAMYFCASSELADPRNEQFFGPGTRLTVL.

The rearrangement links TRBV19 to TRBJ2-7; TRBD2 is a possible D gene (5 bases). V gave up 5 bases and J gave up 0 bases, with 5 bases separating them. This CDR3 spans 12 amino acids. Germline CDR1 and CDR2: LNHDA and SQIVND (reference sequence). CDR3 sequence reads: CASSGLSYEQYF. The CDR3 nucleotides are TGTGCCAGTAGTGGACTCTCCTACGAGCAGTACTTC. The whole variable domain, filled in from reference TRBV19 and TRBJ2-7, reads DGGITQSPKYLFRKEGQNVTLSCEQNLNHDAMYWYRQDPGQGLRLIYYSQIVNDFQKGDIAEGYSVSREKKESFPLTVTSAQKNPTAFYLCASSGLSYEQYFGPGTRLTVT.

The chain links TRBV5-6 to TRBJ2-2, with a weak D call TRBD1 (5 bases). Germline V gene sequence: CDR1 SGHDT, CDR2 YYEEEE. The CDR3 loop spans 12 amino acids. The ends were cut back, 6 bases at V and 8 bases at J, with 11 bases in the middle. The DNA of the CDR3 is TGTGCCAGCAACCTCCAGGGAGGGGAGCTGTTTTTT. Protein product: CASNLQGGELFF.

In its sample, this clonotype was seen a few times. The rearrangement uses TRBV6-1 and TRBJ1-4; 7 bases match TRBD1. J lost 8 bases, V lost 5 bases, and 11 bases had no gene match. Per the germline V gene, CDR1 is MNHNS and CDR2 is SASEGT. The CDR3 consists of 15 residues. As DNA, the CDR3 is TGTGCCAGCAGTCCAGACAGGGCCCGGGGGGAAAAACTGTTTTTT. It codes for CASSPDRARGEKLFF.

This clonotype has more than one count but fewer than ten. The chain carries TRBV18 and TRBJ2-1; 12 positions match TRBD2. V was clipped by 0 bases and J by 7 bases; unmatched bases: 1. This CDR3 is 15 amino acids long. Germline assignment: CDR1 KGHSH and CDR2 LQKENI. This chain's CDR3 is CASSPPGLAGNEQFF. In nucleotides, the CDR3 is TGTGCCAGCTCACCACCTGGACTAGCGGGGAATGAGCAGTTCTTC.

The V call is TRBV19, the J call TRBJ2-5; 7 bases agree with TRBD2. The germline V gene has CDR1 LNHDA and CDR2 SQIVND (reference sequence). This CDR3 has 14 residues. The trim removed 3 bases at V and 2 bases at J, leaving 3 bases unmatched. The CDR3 DNA follows: TGTGCCAGTAGTATTGGCGGGAGACAAGAGACCCAGTACTTC. Residues: CASSIGGRQETQYF.

The V and J genes are TRBV10-2 and TRBJ2-3; TRBD2 might be the D (5 bases). Trimming pared 2 bases from V and 3 bases from J, leaving 6 bases between. The germline gives CDR1 WSHSY, CDR2 SAAADI. CDR3 length: 13 residues. The CDR3 region is CASSEGGTDTQYF. The CDR3 nucleotides read TGCGCCAGCAGTGAGGGCGGGACAGATACGCAGTATTTT.

This clonotype has only a few counts. This sequence joins TRBV25-1 and TRBJ1-2; TRBD1 is a possible D gene (6 bases). V shed 0 bases and J shed 8 bases, with 16 bases lying between them. CDR1 MGHDK and CDR2 SYGVNS come from the germline V gene. This CDR3 spans 15 amino acids. DNA for the CDR3: TGTGCCAGCAGTGAATACGGGGGCGCGTTGGAAGGCTACACCTTC. It yields the protein CASSEYGGALEGYTF.

This clonotype was counted at least ten times. The gene calls are TRBV18 and TRBJ2-1; 7 positions match TRBD2. Trimming at V came to 1 base and at J to 0 bases, leaving 6 bases not matched to a gene. Germline V gene data show CDR1 as KGHSH and CDR2 as LQKENI. The CDR3 runs 17 residues. The CDR3 DNA sequence: TGTGCCAGCTCACCACGGCCCAGGGACTACTCCTACAATGAGCAGTTCTTC. It translates to CASSPRPRDYSYNEQFF.

This clonotype occurred a few times. V is TRBV7-8 and J is TRBJ2-5; perhaps D is TRBD1 or TRBD2 (6 bases each). The CDR3 length is 14 residues. The germline V gene has CDR1 SGHVS and CDR2 FQNEAQ. V was clipped by 2 bases and J by 5 bases, with 12 bases between them. The CDR3 is CASSLNGGRETQYF. The CDR3 DNA is TGTGCCAGCAGCTTAAATGGGGGGCGGGAGACCCAGTACTTC.

V and J are TRBV11-2 and TRBJ2-6; 8 nucleotides align to TRBD1. Trimming cost V 2 bases and J 1 base; bases outside gene matches: 1. The CDR3 is 16 amino acids. Per germline, CDR1 SGHAT and CDR2 FQNNGV. The CDR3 loop reads CASSLQGASGANVLTF. DNA of the CDR3: TGTGCCAGCAGCTTACAGGGGGCGTCTGGGGCCAACGTCCTGACTTTC.

This clonotype was detected only a few times. CDR3 protein: CSARAGTVIYEQYF. CDR3 nucleotide sequence: TGCAGTGCTAGGGCCGGGACAGTGATATACGAGCAGTACTTC. This sequence joins TRBV20-1 and TRBJ2-7, with TRBD1 identical over 7 bases. Unmatched junction bases numbered 9, after V lost 3 bases and J lost 4 bases. The CDR3 is 14 residues long. Germline V lookup: CDR1 DFQATT, CDR2 SNEGSKA (reference sequence).

This clonotype was seen ten or more times. The chain carries TRBV21-1 and TRBJ2-1; the table's D call, TRBD2, was not checked against the DNA. TRBV21-1 counts as a pseudogene. This CDR3 region has 14 residues. The CDR3 DNA reads TGTGCCAGCAGCAAACTGAGCGGGAACAATGAGCAGTTCTTC. This codes for CASSKLSGNNEQFF.

This clonotype showed up just a few times. The V and J genes are TRBV19 and TRBJ2-5; 8 nucleotides line up with TRBD2. V trimming: 5 bases; J trimming: 5 bases; junction bases outside the gene matches: 10. Looked up from germline, CDR1 is LNHDA and CDR2 is SQIVND (reference sequence). The CDR3 runs to 15 residues. Here the CDR3 reads CASSAAAGASETQYF. Written as DNA, the CDR3 is TGTGCCAGTAGTGCCGCAGCGGGAGCGAGCGAGACCCAGTACTTC.

This clonotype occurred a few times. This sequence joins TRBV6-1 and TRBJ2-3; TRBD2 aligns across 14 bases. Trimming cost V 7 bases and J 3 bases; bases outside gene matches: 3. This CDR3 region has 15 residues. The V gene's germline CDR1 is MNHNS and CDR2 SASEGT. CDR3 residues: CASTGLAGATDTQYF. The CDR3 DNA reads as TGTGCCAGCACGGGACTAGCGGGAGCTACAGATACGCAGTATTTT.

In this sample, this clonotype turned up a few times. This rearrangement joins TRBV2 to TRBJ2-4; tentative D call: TRBD2 (6 bases). Trimming removed 4 bases at V and 5 bases at J, with 15 bases between. Germline V CDR1 and CDR2: SNHLY, FYNNEI. The CDR3 extends over 15 amino acids. For the CDR3, the DNA is TGTGCCAGCAGTGTCGACTCCTCGGGGGAAAACATTCAGTACTTC. Translated: CASSVDSSGENIQYF.

The chain is built from TRBV7-2 and TRBJ2-7, with TRBD1 identical over 9 bases. Germline loops: CDR1 SGHTA, CDR2 FQGNSA. This CDR3 has 15 residues. Trimming took 4 bases from V and 5 from J; bases not matched to a gene: 9. The CDR3 loop is CASSSDRDRAHEQYF. The CDR3 nucleotides read TGTGCCAGCAGCTCAGACCGGGACAGGGCTCACGAGCAGTACTTC. Full variable domain (rest looked up from reference TRBV7-2 and TRBJ2-7): GAGVSQSPSNKVTEKGKDVELRCDPISGHTALYWYRQSLGQGLEFLIYFQGNSAPDKSGLPSDRFSAERTGGSVSTLTIQRTQQEDSAVYLCASSSDRDRAHEQYFGPGTRLTVT.

The sample holds a few counts of this clonotype. The J gene is TRBJ2-5, the V gene TRBV21-1; TRBD1 reflects the table's D call only, with no check against the DNA. TRBV21-1 is a pseudogene segment. CDR3 length: 15 amino acids. CDR3 bases: TGTGCCAGCAGCAAAGCCCCGGGGGGCGGAGAGACCCAGTACTTC. Its protein product is CASSKAPGGGETQYF.

This rearrangement joins TRBV29-1 to TRBJ1-1; unclear D gene. This CDR3 is built from 12 residues. Trimming left V 7 bases short and J 4 bases short, with 13 bases between. Germline assignment: CDR1 SQVTM and CDR2 ANQGSEA. The chain's CDR3 is CSAQVKSTEAFF. In DNA, the CDR3 is TGCAGCGCCCAGGTAAAGAGCACTGAAGCTTTCTTT.